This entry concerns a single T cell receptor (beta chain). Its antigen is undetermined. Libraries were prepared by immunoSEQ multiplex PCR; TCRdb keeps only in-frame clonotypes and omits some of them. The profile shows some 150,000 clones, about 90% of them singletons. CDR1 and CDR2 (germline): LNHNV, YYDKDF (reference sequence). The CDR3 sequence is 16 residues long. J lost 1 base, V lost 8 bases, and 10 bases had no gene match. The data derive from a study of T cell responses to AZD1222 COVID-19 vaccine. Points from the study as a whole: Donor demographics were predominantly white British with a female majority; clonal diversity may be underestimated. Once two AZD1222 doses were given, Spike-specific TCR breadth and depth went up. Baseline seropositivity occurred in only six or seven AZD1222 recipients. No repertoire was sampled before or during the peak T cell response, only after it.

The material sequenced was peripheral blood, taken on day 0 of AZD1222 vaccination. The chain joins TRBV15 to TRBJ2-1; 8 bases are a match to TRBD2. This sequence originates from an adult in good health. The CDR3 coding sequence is TGTGCCACCGAAATCGGGACTAGTCAATCCTACAATGAGCAGTTCTTC. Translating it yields CATEIGTSQSYNEQFF.